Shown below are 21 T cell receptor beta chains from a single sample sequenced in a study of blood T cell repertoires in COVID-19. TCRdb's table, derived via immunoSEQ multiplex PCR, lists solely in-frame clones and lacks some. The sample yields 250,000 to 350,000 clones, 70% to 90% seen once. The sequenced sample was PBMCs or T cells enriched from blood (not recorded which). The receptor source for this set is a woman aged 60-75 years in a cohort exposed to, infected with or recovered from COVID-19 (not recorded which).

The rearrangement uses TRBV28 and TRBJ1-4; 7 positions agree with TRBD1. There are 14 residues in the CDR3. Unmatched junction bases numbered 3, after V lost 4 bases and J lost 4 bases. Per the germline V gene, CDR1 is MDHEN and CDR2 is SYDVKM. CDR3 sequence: CASSSGGINEKLFF. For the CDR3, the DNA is TGTGCCAGCAGTTCAGGGGGGATTAATGAAAAACTGTTTTTT.

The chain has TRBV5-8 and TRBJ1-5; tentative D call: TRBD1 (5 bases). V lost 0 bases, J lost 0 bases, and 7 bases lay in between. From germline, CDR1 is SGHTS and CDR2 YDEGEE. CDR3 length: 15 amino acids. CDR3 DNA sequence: TGTGCCAGCAGCTTGGGACAGTTTAGCAATCAGCCCCAGCATTTT. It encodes CASSLGQFSNQPQHF.

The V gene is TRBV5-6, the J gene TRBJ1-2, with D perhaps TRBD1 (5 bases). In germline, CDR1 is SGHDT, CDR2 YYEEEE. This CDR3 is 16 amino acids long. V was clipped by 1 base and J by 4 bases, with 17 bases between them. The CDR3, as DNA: TGTGCCAGCAGCTTGAGTCGGGGAGGGGCCCCCTATGGCTACACCTTC. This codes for CASSLSRGGAPYGYTF.

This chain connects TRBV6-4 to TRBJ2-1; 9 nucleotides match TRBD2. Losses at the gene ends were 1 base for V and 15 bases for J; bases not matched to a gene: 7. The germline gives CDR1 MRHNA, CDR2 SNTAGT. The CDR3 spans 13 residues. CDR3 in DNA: TGTGCCAGCAGTGACTTGCGGGAGGGCGTCTGGTTCTTC. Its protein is CASSDLREGVWFF.

DNA of the CDR3: TGTGCCAGCAGTGGCCTAGGACTGATACAAGAGACCCAGTACTTC. Translated, it gives CASSGLGLIQETQYF. The V and J genes are TRBV6-2 or TRBV6-3 and TRBJ2-5; D may be TRBD2 (5 bases). The CDR3 runs to 15 residues. Trimming shortened V by 5 bases and J by 2 bases, and 15 bases separated the two germline ends. Germline-derived CDR1 and CDR2 are MNHEY and SVGEGT.

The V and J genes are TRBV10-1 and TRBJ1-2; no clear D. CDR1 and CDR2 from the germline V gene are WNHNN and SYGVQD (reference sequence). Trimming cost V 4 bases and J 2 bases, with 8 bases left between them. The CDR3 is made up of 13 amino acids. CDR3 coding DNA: TGCGCCAGCAGTGCATACATCAACTATGGCTACACCTTC. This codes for CASSAYINYGYTF.

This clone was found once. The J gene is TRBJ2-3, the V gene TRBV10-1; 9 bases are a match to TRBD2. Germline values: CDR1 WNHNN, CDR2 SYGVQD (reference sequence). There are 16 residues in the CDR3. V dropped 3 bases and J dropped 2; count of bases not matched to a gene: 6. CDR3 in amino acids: CASSDGGRAVTDTQYF. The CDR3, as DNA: TGCGCCAGCAGTGATGGCGGGAGGGCCGTCACAGATACGCAGTATTTT.

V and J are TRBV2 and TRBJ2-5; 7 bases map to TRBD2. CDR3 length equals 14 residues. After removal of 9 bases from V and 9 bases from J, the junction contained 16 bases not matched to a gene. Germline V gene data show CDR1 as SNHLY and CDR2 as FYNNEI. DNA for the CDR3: TGTGCCAGTACACCCAGCGGGGTTCTTTATTCCCAGTACTTC. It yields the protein CASTPSGVLYSQYF.

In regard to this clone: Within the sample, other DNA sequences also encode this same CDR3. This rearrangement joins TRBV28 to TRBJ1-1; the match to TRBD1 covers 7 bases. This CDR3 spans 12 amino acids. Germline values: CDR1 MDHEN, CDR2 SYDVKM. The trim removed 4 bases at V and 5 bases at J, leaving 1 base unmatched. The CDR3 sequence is CASSSRGTEAFF. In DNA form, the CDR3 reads TGTGCCAGCAGTTCCAGGGGGACTGAAGCTTTCTTT.

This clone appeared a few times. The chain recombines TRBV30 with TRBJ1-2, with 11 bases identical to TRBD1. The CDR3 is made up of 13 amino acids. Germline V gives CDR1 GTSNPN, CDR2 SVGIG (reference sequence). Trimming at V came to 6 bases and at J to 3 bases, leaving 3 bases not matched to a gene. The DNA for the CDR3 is TGTGCCTGTTCGGGACAGGGGGACTATGGCTACACCTTC. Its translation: CACSGQGDYGYTF.

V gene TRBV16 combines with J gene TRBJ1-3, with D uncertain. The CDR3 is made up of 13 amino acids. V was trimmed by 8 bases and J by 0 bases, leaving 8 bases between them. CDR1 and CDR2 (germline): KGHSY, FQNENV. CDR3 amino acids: CASQISSGNTIYF. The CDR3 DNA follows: TGTGCCAGCCAGATAAGCTCTGGAAACACCATATATTTT. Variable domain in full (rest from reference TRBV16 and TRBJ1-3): GEEVAQTPKHLVRGEGQKAKLYCAPIKGHSYVFWYQQVLKNEFKFLISFQNENVFDETGMPKERFSAKCLPNSPCSLEIQATKLEDSAVYFCASQISSGNTIYFGEGSWLTVV.

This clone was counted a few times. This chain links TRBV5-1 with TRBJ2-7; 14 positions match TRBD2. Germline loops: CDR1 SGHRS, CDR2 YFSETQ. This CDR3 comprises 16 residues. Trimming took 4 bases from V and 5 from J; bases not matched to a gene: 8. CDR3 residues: CASSPPGLAGVHEQYF. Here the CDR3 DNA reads TGCGCCAGCAGCCCACCGGGACTAGCGGGAGTGCACGAGCAGTACTTC. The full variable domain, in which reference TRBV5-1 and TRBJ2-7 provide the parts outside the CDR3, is KAGVTQTPRYLIKTRGQQVTLSCSPISGHRSVSWYQQTPGQGLQFLFEYFSETQRNKGNFPGRFSGRQFSNSRSEMNVSTLELGDSALYLCASSPPGLAGVHEQYFGPGTRLTVT.

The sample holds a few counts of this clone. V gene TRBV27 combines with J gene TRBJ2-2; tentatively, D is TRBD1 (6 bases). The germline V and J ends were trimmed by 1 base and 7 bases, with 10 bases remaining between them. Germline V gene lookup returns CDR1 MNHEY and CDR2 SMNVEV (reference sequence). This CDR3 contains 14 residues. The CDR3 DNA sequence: TGTGCCAGCAGTTTATTGGGGGCGGACGGGGAGCTGTTTTTT. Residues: CASSLLGADGELFF.

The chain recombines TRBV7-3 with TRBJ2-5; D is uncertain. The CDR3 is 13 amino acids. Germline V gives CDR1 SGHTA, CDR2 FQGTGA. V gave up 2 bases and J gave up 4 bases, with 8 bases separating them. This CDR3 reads CASSLSLGETQYF. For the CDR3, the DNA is TGTGCCAGCAGCTTATCTCTCGGAGAGACCCAGTACTTC.

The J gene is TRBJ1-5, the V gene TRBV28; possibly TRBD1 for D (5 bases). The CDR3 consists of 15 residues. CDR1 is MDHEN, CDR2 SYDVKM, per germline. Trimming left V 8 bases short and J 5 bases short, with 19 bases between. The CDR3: CASGTPGGDHQPQHF. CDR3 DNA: TGTGCCAGCGGCACCCCGGGGGGGGACCATCAGCCCCAGCATTTT. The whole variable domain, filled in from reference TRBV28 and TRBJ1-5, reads DVKVTQSSRYLVKRTGEKVFLECVQDMDHENMFWYRQDPGLGLRLIYFSYDVKMKEKGDIPEGYSVSREKKERFSLILESASTNQTSMYLCASGTPGGDHQPQHFGDGTRLSIL.

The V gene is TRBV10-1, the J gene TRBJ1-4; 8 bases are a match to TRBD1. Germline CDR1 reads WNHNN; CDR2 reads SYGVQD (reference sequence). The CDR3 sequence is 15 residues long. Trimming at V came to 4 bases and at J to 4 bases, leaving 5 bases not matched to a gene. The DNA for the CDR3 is TGCGCCAGCAGTGTGACAGGGGTGGTTAATGAAAAACTGTTTTTT. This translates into CASSVTGVVNEKLFF.

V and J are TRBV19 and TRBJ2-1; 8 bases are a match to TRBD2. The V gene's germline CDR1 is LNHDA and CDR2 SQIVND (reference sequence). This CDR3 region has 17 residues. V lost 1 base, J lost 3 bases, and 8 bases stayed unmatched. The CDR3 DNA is TGTGCCAGTAGTATAGTGGTTAGCGGGATTTACTACAATGAGCAGTTCTTC. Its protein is CASSIVVSGIYYNEQFF. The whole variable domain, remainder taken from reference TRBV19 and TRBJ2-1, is DGGITQSPKYLFRKEGQNVTLSCEQNLNHDAMYWYRQDPGQGLRLIYYSQIVNDFQKGDIAEGYSVSREKKESFPLTVTSAQKNPTAFYLCASSIVVSGIYYNEQFFGPGTRLTVL.

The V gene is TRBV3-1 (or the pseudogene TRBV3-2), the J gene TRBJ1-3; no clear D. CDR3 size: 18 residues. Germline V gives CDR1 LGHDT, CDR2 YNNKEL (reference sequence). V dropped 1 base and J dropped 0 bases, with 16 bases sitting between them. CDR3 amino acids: CASSQVSGQPFSGNTIYF. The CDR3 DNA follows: TGTGCCAGCAGCCAAGTGAGTGGGCAACCGTTCTCTGGAAACACCATATATTTT.

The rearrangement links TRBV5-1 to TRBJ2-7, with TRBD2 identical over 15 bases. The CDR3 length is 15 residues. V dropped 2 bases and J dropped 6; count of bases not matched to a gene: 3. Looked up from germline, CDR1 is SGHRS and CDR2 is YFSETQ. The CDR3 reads CASSLPGLAGGEQYF. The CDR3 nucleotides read TGCGCCAGCAGCTTACCGGGACTAGCGGGAGGCGAGCAGTACTTC.

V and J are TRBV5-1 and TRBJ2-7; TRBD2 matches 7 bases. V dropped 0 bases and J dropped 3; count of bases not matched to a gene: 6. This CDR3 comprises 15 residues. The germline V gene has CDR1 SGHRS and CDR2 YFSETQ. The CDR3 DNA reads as TGCGCCAGCAGCTTGGGAGGGAGGGGAGACTACGAGCAGTACTTC. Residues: CASSLGGRGDYEQYF.

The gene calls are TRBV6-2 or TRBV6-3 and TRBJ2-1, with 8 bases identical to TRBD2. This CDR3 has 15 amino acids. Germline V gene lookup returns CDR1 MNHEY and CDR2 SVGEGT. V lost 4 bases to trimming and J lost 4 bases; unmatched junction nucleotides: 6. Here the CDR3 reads CASSSSGSPYNEQFF. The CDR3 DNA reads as TGTGCCAGCAGTTCTAGCGGGTCGCCTTACAATGAGCAGTTCTTC.